The present T cell receptor (beta chain) was sequenced within a study of T cells in localized non-small cell lung cancer. Findings and caveats of the study: Appearing in adjacent lung were a median roughly 59 of the top 100 tumor clones.

This table comes from immunoSEQ multiplex PCR, and its TCRdb copy is limited to in-frame clones, with some not included. The table shows about 52,000 clones, with around three quarters occurring only once. With regard to this clone: Its antigen is not identified.

This TCR came from a woman aged 35 to 70 with stage II lung adenocarcinoma. Sequences were derived from PBMCs, sampled before any cancer treatment.

The CDR3 spells CASSLTGLPLHF. CDR3 DNA sequence: TGTGCCAGCAGCCTGACAGGGCTTCCCCTCCACTTT. The chain is built from TRBV6-5 and TRBJ1-6; 7 bases fit TRBD1. CDR3 length equals 12 residues. The ends lost 6 bases at V and 13 bases at J; junction bases unmatched: 6. The germline V gene has CDR1 MNHEY and CDR2 SVGAGI.